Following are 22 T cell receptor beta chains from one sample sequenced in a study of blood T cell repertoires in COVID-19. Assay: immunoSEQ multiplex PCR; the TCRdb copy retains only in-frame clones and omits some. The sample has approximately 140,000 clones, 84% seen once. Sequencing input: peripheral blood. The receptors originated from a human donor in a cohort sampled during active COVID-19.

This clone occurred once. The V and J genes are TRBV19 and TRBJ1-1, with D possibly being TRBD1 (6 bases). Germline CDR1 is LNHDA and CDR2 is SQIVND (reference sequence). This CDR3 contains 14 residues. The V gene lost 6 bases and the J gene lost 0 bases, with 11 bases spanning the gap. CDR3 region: CASSNREMNTEAFF. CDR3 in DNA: TGTGCCAGTAGCAACAGGGAAATGAACACTGAAGCTTTCTTT.

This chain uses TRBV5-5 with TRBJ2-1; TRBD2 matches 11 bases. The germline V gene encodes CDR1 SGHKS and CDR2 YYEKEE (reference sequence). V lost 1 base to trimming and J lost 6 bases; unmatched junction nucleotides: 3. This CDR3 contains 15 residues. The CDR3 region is CASSLLAGGTNEQFF. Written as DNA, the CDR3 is TGTGCCAGCAGCTTGTTAGCGGGGGGGACCAATGAGCAGTTCTTC.

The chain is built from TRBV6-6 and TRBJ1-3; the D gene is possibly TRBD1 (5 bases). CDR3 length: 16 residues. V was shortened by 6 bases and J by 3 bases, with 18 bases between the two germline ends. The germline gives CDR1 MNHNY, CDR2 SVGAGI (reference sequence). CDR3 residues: CASRSQGRGGGNTIYF. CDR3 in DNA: TGTGCCAGCAGATCCCAGGGAAGAGGCGGTGGAAACACCATATATTTT.

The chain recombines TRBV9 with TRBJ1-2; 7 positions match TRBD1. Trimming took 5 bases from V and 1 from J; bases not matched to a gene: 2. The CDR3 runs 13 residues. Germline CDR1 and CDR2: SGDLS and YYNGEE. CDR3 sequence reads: CASRDRINYGYTF. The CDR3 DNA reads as TGTGCCAGCAGGGACAGGATTAACTATGGCTACACCTTC.

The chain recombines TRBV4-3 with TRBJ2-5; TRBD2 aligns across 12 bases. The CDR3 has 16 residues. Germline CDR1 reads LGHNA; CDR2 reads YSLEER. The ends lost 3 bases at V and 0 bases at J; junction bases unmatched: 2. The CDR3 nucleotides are TGCGCCAGCAGCCATGGACTAGCGGGGCACCAAGAGACCCAGTACTTC. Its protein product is CASSHGLAGHQETQYF.

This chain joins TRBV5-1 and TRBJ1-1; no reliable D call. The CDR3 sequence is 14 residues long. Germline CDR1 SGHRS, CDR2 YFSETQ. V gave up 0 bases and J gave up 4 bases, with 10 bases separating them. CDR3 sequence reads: CASSLVPGGTEAFF. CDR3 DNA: TGCGCCAGCAGCTTGGTTCCCGGAGGCACTGAAGCTTTCTTT.

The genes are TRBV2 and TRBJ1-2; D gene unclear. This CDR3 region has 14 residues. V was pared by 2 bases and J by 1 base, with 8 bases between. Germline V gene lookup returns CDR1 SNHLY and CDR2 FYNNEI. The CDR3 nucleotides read TGTGCCAGCAGTGAATCGCCACTTAACTATGGCTACACCTTC. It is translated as CASSESPLNYGYTF.

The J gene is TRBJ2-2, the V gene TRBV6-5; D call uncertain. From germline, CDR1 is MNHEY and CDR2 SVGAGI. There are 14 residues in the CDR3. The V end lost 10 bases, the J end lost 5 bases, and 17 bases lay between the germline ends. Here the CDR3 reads CATQRGGTTGELFF. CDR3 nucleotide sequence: TGTGCCACCCAACGTGGCGGAACAACCGGGGAGCTGTTTTTT.

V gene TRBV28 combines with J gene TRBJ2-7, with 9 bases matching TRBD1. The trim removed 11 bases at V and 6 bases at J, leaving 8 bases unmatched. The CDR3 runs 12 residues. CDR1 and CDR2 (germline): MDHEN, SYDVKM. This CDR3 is CAAGTGNGEQYF. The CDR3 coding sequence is TGTGCCGCCGGGACAGGGAATGGCGAGCAGTACTTC.

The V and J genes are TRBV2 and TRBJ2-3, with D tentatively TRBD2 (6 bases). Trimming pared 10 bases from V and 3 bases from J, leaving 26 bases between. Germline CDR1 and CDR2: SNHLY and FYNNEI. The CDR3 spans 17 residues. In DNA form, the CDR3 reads TGTGCCACCCTCGGGGGAGCCGTTGGGGAATCAACAGATACGCAGTATTTT. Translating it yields CATLGGAVGESTDTQYF.

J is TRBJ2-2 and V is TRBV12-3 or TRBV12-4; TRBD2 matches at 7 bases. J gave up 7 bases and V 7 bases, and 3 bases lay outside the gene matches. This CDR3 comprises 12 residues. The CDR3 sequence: CASTGGGGELFF. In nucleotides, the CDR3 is TGTGCCAGCACTGGGGGGGGCGGGGAGCTGTTTTTT.

The CDR3 nucleotides are TGCGCCAGCAGCTTGGGAGCAATACTGATGAACACCGGGGAGCTGTTTTTT. This translates into CASSLGAILMNTGELFF. The rearrangement links TRBV5-1 to TRBJ2-2; D gene uncertain. There are 17 residues in the CDR3. V was clipped by 0 bases and J by 1 base, with 13 bases between them. Germline-derived CDR1 and CDR2 are SGHRS and YFSETQ.

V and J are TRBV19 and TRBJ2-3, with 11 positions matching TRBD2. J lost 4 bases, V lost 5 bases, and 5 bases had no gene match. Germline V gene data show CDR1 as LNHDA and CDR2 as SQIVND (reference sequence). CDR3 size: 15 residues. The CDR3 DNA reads TGTGCCAGTAGTCCTAGCGGGGGGTTGTCAGATACGCAGTATTTT. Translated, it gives CASSPSGGLSDTQYF.

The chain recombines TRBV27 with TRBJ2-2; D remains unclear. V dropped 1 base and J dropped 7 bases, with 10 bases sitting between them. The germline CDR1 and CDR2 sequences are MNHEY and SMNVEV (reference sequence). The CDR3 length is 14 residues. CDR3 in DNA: TGTGCCAGCAGTTTATGGGCAGATGACGGGGAGCTGTTTTTT. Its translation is CASSLWADDGELFF.

The CDR3 region is CASSLGGQSYGYTF. The CDR3 DNA reads TGTGCCAGCAGCTTGGGGGGACAGTCGTATGGCTACACCTTC. The chain combines TRBV7-9 with TRBJ1-2, with 7 bases fitting TRBD1. The CDR3 length is 14 residues. Germline trimming cut 3 bases from V and 5 bases from J; bases unmatched to any gene: 6. Per germline, CDR1 SEHNR and CDR2 FQNEAQ (reference sequence).

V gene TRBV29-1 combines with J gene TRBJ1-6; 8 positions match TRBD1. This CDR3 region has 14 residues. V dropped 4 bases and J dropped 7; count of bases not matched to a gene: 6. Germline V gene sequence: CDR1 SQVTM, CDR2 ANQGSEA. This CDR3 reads CSVAQDRGNSPLHF. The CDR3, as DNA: TGCAGCGTTGCTCAAGACAGGGGCAATTCACCCCTCCACTTT.

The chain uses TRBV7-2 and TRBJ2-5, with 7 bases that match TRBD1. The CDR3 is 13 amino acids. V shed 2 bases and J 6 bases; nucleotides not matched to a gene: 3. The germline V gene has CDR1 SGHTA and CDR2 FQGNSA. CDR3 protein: CASSLSDRKTQYF. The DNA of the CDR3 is TGTGCCAGCAGCTTATCGGACAGGAAGACCCAGTACTTC. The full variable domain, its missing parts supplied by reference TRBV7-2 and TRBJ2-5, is GAGVSQSPSNKVTEKGKDVELRCDPISGHTALYWYRQSLGQGLEFLIYFQGNSAPDKSGLPSDRFSAERTGGSVSTLTIQRTQQEDSAVYLCASSLSDRKTQYFGPGTRLLVL.

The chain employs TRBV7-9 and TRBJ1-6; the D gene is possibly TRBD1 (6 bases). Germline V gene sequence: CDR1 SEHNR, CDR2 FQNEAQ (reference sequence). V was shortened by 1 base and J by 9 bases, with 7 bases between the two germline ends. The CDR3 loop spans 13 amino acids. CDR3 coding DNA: TGTGCCAGCAGCTTAGGGACAGTTTCACCCCTCCACTTT. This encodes CASSLGTVSPLHF.

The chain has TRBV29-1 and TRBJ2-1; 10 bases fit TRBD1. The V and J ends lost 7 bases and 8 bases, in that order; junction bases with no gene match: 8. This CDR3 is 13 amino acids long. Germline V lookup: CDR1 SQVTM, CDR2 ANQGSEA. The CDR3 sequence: CSADRGLGDEQFF. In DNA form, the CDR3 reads TGCAGCGCGGACAGGGGGTTAGGAGATGAGCAGTTCTTC.

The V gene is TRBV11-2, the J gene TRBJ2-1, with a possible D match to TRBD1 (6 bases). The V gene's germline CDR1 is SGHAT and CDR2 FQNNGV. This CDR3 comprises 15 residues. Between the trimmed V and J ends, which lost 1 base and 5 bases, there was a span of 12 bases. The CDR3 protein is CASSLGRTADNEQFF. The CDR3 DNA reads TGTGCCAGCAGCTTAGGAAGGACAGCGGACAATGAGCAGTTCTTC.

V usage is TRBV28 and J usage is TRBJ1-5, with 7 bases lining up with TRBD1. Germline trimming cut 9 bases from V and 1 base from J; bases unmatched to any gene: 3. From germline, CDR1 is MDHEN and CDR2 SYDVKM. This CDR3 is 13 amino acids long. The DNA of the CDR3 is TGTGCCAGTTTGGGACAGAGCAATCAGCCCCAGCATTTT. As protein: CASLGQSNQPQHF.

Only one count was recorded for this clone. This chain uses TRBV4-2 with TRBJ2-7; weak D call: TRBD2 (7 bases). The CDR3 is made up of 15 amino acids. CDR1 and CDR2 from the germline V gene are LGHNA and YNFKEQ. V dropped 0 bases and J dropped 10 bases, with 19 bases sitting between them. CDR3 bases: TGTGCCAGCAGCCAAGATTACGCGGGGGCCCAGCCCCAGTACTTC. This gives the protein CASSQDYAGAQPQYF.